The 22 T cell receptor beta chains given below trace back to one sample, sequenced in a study of T cells in Graves' hyperthyroidism and ophthalmopathy. Regions amplified from RNA transcripts were the TCR beta CDR3 regions. Researchers ran a first-round RT-PCR on the TCR CDR3 using the HTBI primer set. TCRdb processed the multiplex PCR reads anew with MiXCR; each CDR3 protein has one entry. The sample includes hundreds of thousands of distinct CDR3 sequences, 20% of them seen just once. Specimen: blood. Source of these receptors: a man in his thirties or forties with Graves' ophthalmopathy.

The genes are TRBV6-1 and TRBJ1-1; 8 nucleotides agree with TRBD1. CDR1 is MNHNS, CDR2 SASEGT, per germline. The CDR3 consists of 11 residues. V lost 7 bases to trimming and J lost 10 bases; unmatched junction nucleotides: 5. This chain's CDR3 is CASKDRVGAFF. The DNA of the CDR3 is TGTGCCAGCAAGGACAGGGTAGGAGCTTTCTTT.

The chain carries TRBV7-3 and TRBJ2-3; 8 bases are a match to TRBD2. V shed 5 bases, J shed 4 bases, and the junction held 11 bases outside the gene matches. Germline CDR1 and CDR2: SGHTA and FQGTGA. There are 16 residues in the CDR3. The DNA for the CDR3 is TGTGCCAGCAGCCTAAGCAGCGGGAGTAGACCAGATACGCAGTATTTT. Translated, it gives CASSLSSGSRPDTQYF.

This clonotype was detected a few times. This rearrangement joins TRBV20-1 to TRBJ2-4, with TRBD2 identical over 8 bases. There are 15 residues in the CDR3. Germline CDR1 DFQATT, CDR2 SNEGSKA (reference sequence). J lost 0 bases, V lost 6 bases, and 7 bases had no gene match. The CDR3 DNA reads as TGCAGTGCCGGGGGGGGGCCTGAAGCCAAAAACATTCAGTACTTC. This encodes CSAGGGPEAKNIQYF.

The chain's CDR3 is CSAQGGQGTEAFF. In DNA form, the CDR3 reads TGCAGTGCCCAGGGAGGGCAGGGCACTGAAGCTTTCTTT. The chain links TRBV20-1 to TRBJ1-1; possibly TRBD1 for D (5 bases). Germline V gene sequence: CDR1 DFQATT, CDR2 SNEGSKA (reference sequence). The CDR3 is 13 residues long. The V end lost 6 bases, the J end lost 4 bases, and 15 bases lay between the germline ends.

This sequence joins TRBV24-1 and TRBJ2-3; TRBD2 matches at 11 bases. The CDR3 spans 18 residues. V was pared by 2 bases and J by 0 bases, with 6 bases of the junction left unmatched. Germline V gives CDR1 KGHDR, CDR2 SFDVKD. The CDR3 DNA follows: TGTGCCACCAGTGATTCACGGACTAGCGGGTCTAGCACAGATACGCAGTATTTT. It translates to CATSDSRTSGSSTDTQYF.

The rearrangement uses TRBV10-3 and TRBJ2-3, with a weak D call TRBD2 (5 bases). CDR3 size: 17 residues. V was pared by 3 bases and J by 2 bases, with 18 bases between. Germline V gives CDR1 ENHRY, CDR2 SYGVKD. CDR3 in DNA: TGTGCCATCAGTGATTTTCCGGGAACAACACCCACAGATACGCAGTATTTT. Its protein is CAISDFPGTTPTDTQYF.

This clonotype was found once. The chain combines TRBV9 with TRBJ1-1, with TRBD1 identical over 7 bases. CDR3 length equals 16 residues. The V gene end was trimmed by 3 bases and the J gene end by 3 bases; junction bases not matched to a gene: 11. Germline CDR1 reads SGDLS; CDR2 reads YYNGEE. CDR3 nucleotides: TGTGCCAGCAGCGAGATTACAGGGGCCCTGGACACTGAAGCTTTCTTT. This codes for CASSEITGALDTEAFF.

This clonotype was observed a handful of times. The chain is built from TRBV20-1 and TRBJ2-7; D is undetermined. Germline CDR1 is DFQATT and CDR2 is SNEGSKA (reference sequence). This CDR3 is built from 17 residues. Trimming stripped 0 bases from V and 6 bases from J, with 24 bases between. DNA of the CDR3: TGCAGTGCTAGAGATCGGTTCAGCGTCCCGAACCGAGGCGAGCAGTACTTC. Translated, it gives CSARDRFSVPNRGEQYF.

This clonotype was seen many times. CDR3 nucleotide sequence: TGTGCCACTCAGCGGGAGAGCACAGATACGCAGTATTTT. Translation: CATQRESTDTQYF. The V and J genes are TRBV28 and TRBJ2-3; 8 positions match TRBD2. Unmatched junction bases numbered 3, after V lost 10 bases and J lost 0 bases. CDR3 length: 13 amino acids. Germline lookup yields CDR1 MDHEN and CDR2 SYDVKM.

This clonotype has at least ten counts. The rearrangement joins TRBV20-1 to TRBJ2-7; TRBD2 matches at 13 bases. J lost 3 bases, V lost 3 bases, and 5 bases had no gene match. Germline V gene data show CDR1 as DFQATT and CDR2 as SNEGSKA (reference sequence). CDR3 length: 15 amino acids. CDR3 protein: CSASYRTSGSYEQYF. The CDR3 bases are TGCAGTGCTAGTTATCGGACTAGCGGGAGCTACGAGCAGTACTTC.

This clonotype was counted many times. V gene TRBV5-1 combines with J gene TRBJ2-3; 9 bases fit TRBD2. Looked up from germline, CDR1 is SGHRS and CDR2 is YFSETQ. After removal of 2 bases from V and 4 bases from J, the junction contained 5 bases not matched to a gene. This CDR3 is 15 amino acids long. CDR3 sequence: CASSFGSGSSDTQYF. The CDR3 DNA reads TGCGCCAGCAGCTTCGGTAGCGGGAGTTCAGATACGCAGTATTTT.

This clonotype occurred a few times. The chain links TRBV10-3 to TRBJ1-6; a weak D match, TRBD1 (5 bases). V was clipped by 10 bases and J by 9 bases, with 16 bases between them. The CDR3 has 13 residues. Per germline, CDR1 ENHRY and CDR2 SYGVKD. CDR3 nucleotide sequence: TGTGCCACCTCCGGGACGGGGGGTTCACCCCTCCACTTT. Protein product: CATSGTGGSPLHF.

A few counts support this clonotype. V is TRBV7-9 and J is TRBJ2-1; 9 bases are shared with TRBD1. Germline-derived CDR1 and CDR2 are SEHNR and FQNEAQ (reference sequence). V shed 2 bases, J shed 6 bases, and the junction held 11 bases outside the gene matches. This CDR3 is built from 17 residues. In DNA, the CDR3 is TGTGCCAGCAGCTTATCACCCGGGACAGGGTCTTTCAATGAGCAGTTCTTC. Residues: CASSLSPGTGSFNEQFF.

The V gene is TRBV5-6, the J gene TRBJ2-3, with 9 bases lining up with TRBD2. Germline CDR1 is SGHDT and CDR2 is YYEEEE. The ends lost 10 bases at V and 8 bases at J; junction bases unmatched: 8. The CDR3 length is 12 residues. The chain's CDR3 is CAGSGRDVTQYF. The CDR3 coding sequence is TGTGCCGGTAGCGGGAGAGACGTTACGCAGTATTTT.

This clonotype showed up just a few times. J is TRBJ2-1 and V is TRBV6-5; 8 bases agree with TRBD2. The CDR3 runs 16 residues. V lost 0 bases and J lost 13; bases outside the gene matches: 14. Per germline, CDR1 MNHEY and CDR2 SVGAGI. CDR3 sequence (DNA): TGTGCCAGCAGTTACTCGACTAGCGACCTTCGACCCGGACAGTTCTTC. Its translation: CASSYSTSDLRPGQFF.

The chain has TRBV10-2 and TRBJ1-5; 7 bases line up with TRBD1. This CDR3 spans 15 amino acids. Germline V gives CDR1 WSHSY, CDR2 SAAADI. V shed 5 bases, J shed 0 bases, and the junction held 4 bases outside the gene matches. CDR3 protein: CASSTGDYSNQPQHF. The CDR3 DNA follows: TGCGCCAGCAGTACAGGGGATTATAGCAATCAGCCCCAGCATTTT.

This clonotype was recorded many times. This rearrangement joins TRBV7-2 to TRBJ2-3; 11 nucleotides align to TRBD2. CDR1 is SGHTA, CDR2 FQGNSA, per germline. J gave up 4 bases and V 5 bases, and 8 bases lay outside the gene matches. The CDR3 sequence is 16 residues long. The CDR3 spells CASSTLLAGVPDTQYF. The DNA of the CDR3 is TGTGCCAGCAGCACCTTACTAGCGGGAGTCCCAGATACGCAGTATTTT.

This clonotype was seen only a few times. The chain combines TRBV7-9 with TRBJ2-1; 7 positions agree with TRBD2. The CDR3 contains 15 residues. The V gene end was trimmed by 5 bases and the J gene end by 4 bases; junction bases not matched to a gene: 8. CDR1 is SEHNR and CDR2 is FQNEAQ in the germline V gene (reference sequence). CDR3 nucleotides: TGTGCCAGCAGCCCCCACACTAGCGCATACAATGAGCAGTTCTTC. Translated, it gives CASSPHTSAYNEQFF.

At least ten counts were recorded for this clonotype. This chain uses TRBV28 with TRBJ2-7; D gene ambiguous. The CDR3 has 14 amino acids. Per germline, CDR1 MDHEN and CDR2 SYDVKM. Trimming took off 7 bases at V and 5 bases at J, with 18 bases between the two ends. The CDR3 DNA follows: TGTGCCAGCACCCCGCCGAGTCCCCTTCACGAGCAGTACTTC. It is translated as CASTPPSPLHEQYF.

The V call is TRBV4-3, the J call TRBJ2-5; 9 bases fit TRBD1. The J segment lost 2 bases and the V segment lost 2 bases, leaving 6 bases of the junction unmatched. Germline CDR1 and CDR2: LGHNA and YSLEER. The CDR3 runs to 16 residues. CDR3 DNA: TGCGCCAGCAGCCAAAAGACAGGGGGGTGGCAAGAGACCCAGTACTTC. Its protein is CASSQKTGGWQETQYF.

The chain joins TRBV4-1 to TRBJ2-1; 9 bases line up with TRBD1. This CDR3 spans 16 amino acids. The germline gives CDR1 MGHRA, CDR2 YSYEKL. With V trimmed by 0 bases and J by 6 bases, 6 bases remained unmatched. CDR3 protein: CASSQDEDRGRNEQFF. The CDR3 nucleotides are TGCGCCAGCAGCCAAGATGAGGACAGGGGACGCAATGAGCAGTTCTTC.

In this sample, this clonotype turned up a few times. This chain connects TRBV19 to TRBJ2-3; TRBD1 agrees at 7 bases. Germline loops: CDR1 LNHDA, CDR2 SQIVND (reference sequence). The J segment lost 0 bases and the V segment lost 3 bases, leaving 6 bases of the junction unmatched. This CDR3 is built from 16 residues. The DNA for the CDR3 is TGTGCCAGTAGTATCCGACAGGGTCAGAGCACAGATACGCAGTATTTT. The encoded protein is CASSIRQGQSTDTQYF.